This T cell receptor (beta chain) emerged from a study of cytomegalovirus exposure and HLA in healthy donors. Regarding the study as a whole: Earlier analysis yielded a pattern in which most TCR beta V segments were productive about 90% or about 30% of the time. With high specificity and sensitivity, the classifier reportedly diagnosed cytomegalovirus status. It has been reported that TCR beta sequences accurately predicted the HLA-A and HLA-B alleles of most subjects.

Concerning this clone itself: Its antigen is undetermined.

Deletions cut 2 bases from V and 4 bases from J, with 9 bases between. Germline CDR1 is MNHEY and CDR2 is SVGAGI. CDR3 length equals 14 residues. The PCR made use of 60 Vbeta and 13 Jbeta primers. The protocol was immunoSEQ multiplex PCR, while the TCRdb copy is restricted to in-frame clones and leaves out a portion. The sample lists over 150,000 clones; more than 60% were seen once. At the time of sampling, donors were nominally healthy, though unrecorded immune exposures were likely. This TCR was recovered from a woman in her thirties in good health and CMV-seropositive. Sequencing input: PBMCs. The chain employs TRBV6-5 and TRBJ2-1; tentative D call: TRBD1 (5 bases). The CDR3 DNA reads TGTGCCAGCAGTTACCAGGACATTTACAATGAGCAGTTCTTC. It encodes CASSYQDIYNEQFF.